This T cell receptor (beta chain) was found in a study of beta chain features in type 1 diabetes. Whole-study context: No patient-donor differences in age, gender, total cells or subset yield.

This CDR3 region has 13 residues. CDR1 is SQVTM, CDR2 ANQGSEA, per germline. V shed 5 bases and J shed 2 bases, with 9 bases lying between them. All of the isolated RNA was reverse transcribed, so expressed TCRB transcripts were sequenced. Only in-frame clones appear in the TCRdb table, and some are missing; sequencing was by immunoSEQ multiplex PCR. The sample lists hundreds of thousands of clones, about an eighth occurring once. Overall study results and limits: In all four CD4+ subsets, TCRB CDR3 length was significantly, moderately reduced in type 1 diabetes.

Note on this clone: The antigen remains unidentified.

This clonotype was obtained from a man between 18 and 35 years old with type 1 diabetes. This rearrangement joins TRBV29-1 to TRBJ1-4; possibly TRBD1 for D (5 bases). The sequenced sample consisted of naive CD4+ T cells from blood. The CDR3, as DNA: TGCAGCGTTCGGGAGGGGACTAATGAAAAACTGTTTTTT. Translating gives CSVREGTNEKLFF.